This is a list of T cell receptor beta chains from one sample in a study of blood T cell repertoires in COVID-19. Produced via immunoSEQ multiplex PCR; TCRdb's table is partial and in-frame only. The sample has some 160,000 clones; 75% to 90% are singletons. Sample: peripheral blood. The receptor source for this set is a woman aged 55-75 years with active COVID-19. The CDR3 runs from the conserved cysteine through the conserved F or W. Each record gives: V gene, J gene, D gene, clone size, CDR3 protein, CDR3 DNA. The D gene is left open where the match is weak. Size is stated for part of the rows, as once, few or many counts, or as a class when the clone is expanded.

TRBV15	TRBJ2-7	TRBD2	NA	CATSRGLAGGNEQYF	TGTGCCACCAGCAGAGGGCTAGCGGGAGGAAACGAGCAGTACTTC
TRBV19	TRBJ2-7	NA	NA	CASSAQGGAHSEQYF	TGTGCCAGTAGTGCCCAAGGTGGGGCGCATTCCGAGCAGTACTTC
TRBV24-1	TRBJ2-3	NA	NA	CATSVSSRLYF	TGTGCCACCAGTGTCTCTAGCCGGTTGTATTTT
TRBV9	TRBJ2-2	TRBD1	NA	CASSVGDRGGELFF	TGTGCCAGCAGCGTAGGGGACAGGGGAGGGGAGCTGTTTTTT
TRBV3-1/TRBV3-2	TRBJ2-7	NA	NA	CASSPRVFIYEQYF	TGTGCCAGCAGCCCCAGGGTTTTTATTTACGAGCAGTACTTC
TRBV13	TRBJ2-7	TRBD1	NA	CASSSGTGSYEQYF	TGTGCCAGCAGCTCCGGGACAGGTTCCTACGAGCAGTACTTC
TRBV30	TRBJ1-5	NA	NA	CAWSEGNQPQHF	TGTGCCTGGAGTGAGGGGAATCAGCCCCAGCATTTT
TRBV5-1	TRBJ1-2	NA	NA	CASSLGAGDYGYTF	TGCGCCAGCAGCTTGGGCGCAGGGGACTATGGCTACACCTTC
TRBV6-4	TRBJ1-2	TRBD1	NA	CASSDSRTGGDRTF	TGTGCCAGCAGTGACTCGAGGACAGGGGGCGATCGGACCTTC
TRBV3-1/TRBV3-2	TRBJ2-5	NA	NA	CASSHRSEETQYF	TGTGCCAGCAGCCATCGGTCCGAAGAGACCCAGTACTTC
TRBV28	TRBJ1-2	NA	NA	CASSLPGQGTNYGYTF	TGTGCCAGCAGTCTGCCCGGGCAGGGTACTAACTATGGCTACACCTTC
TRBV4-3	TRBJ2-7	NA	NA	CASSQGGGGVSYEQYF	TGCGCCAGCAGCCAAGGGGGAGGCGGAGTATCCTACGAGCAGTACTTC
TRBV28	TRBJ1-6	TRBD1	NA	CASSTPGQGNSPLHF	TGTGCCAGCAGCACTCCGGGACAGGGAAATTCACCCCTCCACTTT
TRBV10-3	TRBJ2-7	TRBD2	NA	CAISESGSGTGGSYEQYF	TGTGCCATCAGTGAGTCGGGTAGCGGGACGGGGGGCTCCTACGAGCAGTACTTC
TRBV10-1	TRBJ2-2	NA	NA	CASSDSTGELFF	TGCGCCAGCAGCGACTCGACCGGGGAGCTGTTTTTT
TRBV11-2	TRBJ1-2	NA	NA	CASSLVLPPPGTGYGYTF	TGTGCCAGCAGCTTAGTGCTGCCCCCTCCAGGAACGGGATATGGCTACACCTTC
TRBV29-1	TRBJ2-7	NA	NA	CSVVWGHEQYF	TGCAGCGTTGTTTGGGGGCACGAGCAGTACTTC
TRBV5-6	TRBJ1-4	TRBD1	NA	CASSFGGQGALSEKLFF	TGTGCCAGCAGCTTTGGAGGACAGGGGGCTTTGTCTGAAAAACTGTTTTTT
TRBV4-2	TRBJ1-6	NA	NA	CASSQDFQRDRGSPLHF	TGTGCCAGCAGCCAAGACTTCCAGAGGGATCGGGGTTCACCCCTCCACTTT
TRBV27	TRBJ1-5	TRBD1	NA	CAGTSGQIYSNQPQHF	TGTGCCGGAACTTCGGGACAGATTTATAGCAATCAGCCCCAGCATTTT
TRBV2	TRBJ2-7	NA	NA	CASSGSSYEQYF	TGTGCCAGCAGTGGGAGCTCCTACGAGCAGTACTTC
TRBV24-1	TRBJ2-2	NA	NA	CATSERAGYTGELFF	TGTGCCACCAGTGAGCGGGCCGGTTACACCGGGGAGCTGTTTTTT
TRBV4-2	TRBJ1-4	TRBD1	NA	CASSHPDRGLVNEKLFF	TGTGCCAGCAGCCACCCCGACAGGGGGCTGGTTAATGAAAAACTGTTTTTT
TRBV6-6	TRBJ2-7	TRBD1	NA	CASSGTAYEQYF	TGTGCCAGCAGCGGGACAGCCTACGAGCAGTACTTC
TRBV27	TRBJ1-1	NA	NA	CAGSLQGGYSEAFF	TGTGCCGGCAGTTTACAGGGAGGGTACAGTGAAGCTTTCTTT
TRBV7-3	TRBJ2-2	NA	NA	CASSPSPVPWRLTGELFF	TGTGCCAGCAGCCCAAGCCCCGTCCCTTGGCGGCTGACCGGGGAGCTGTTTTTT
TRBV5-5	TRBJ1-3	NA	NA	CASSLGGQSGNTIYF	TGTGCCAGCAGCTTGGGAGGGCAGTCTGGAAACACCATATATTTT
TRBV12-3/TRBV12-4	TRBJ1-5	NA	NA	CASSFQAESPQHF	TGTGCCAGCAGTTTTCAGGCAGAAAGTCCTCAGCATTTT
TRBV6-2/TRBV6-3	TRBJ2-1	TRBD2	NA	CASSYFLGEGNNEQFF	TGTGCCAGCAGTTATTTCTTGGGGGAGGGAAACAATGAGCAGTTCTTC
TRBV4-3	TRBJ2-5	TRBD2	NA	CASSPEGYLGTSGFPGTQYF	TGCGCCAGCAGCCCGGAGGGGTATCTGGGGACTAGCGGGTTCCCGGGGACCCAGTACTTC
TRBV28	TRBJ1-1	NA	NA	CASSKGGVAFF	TGTGCCAGCAGTAAGGGAGGGGTAGCTTTCTTT
TRBV7-2	TRBJ2-7	TRBD1	NA	CASSRGRTGYEQYF	TGTGCCAGCAGCCGCGGAAGGACAGGGTACGAGCAGTACTTC
TRBV12-2	TRBJ1-2	NA	NA	CASRLGPPTGDLNYGYTF	TGTGCAAGTCGCTTAGGGCCCCCGACAGGGGACCTTAACTATGGCTACACCTTC
TRBV28	TRBJ1-1	NA	NA	CASSFGGGYTEAFF	TGTGCCAGCAGTTTTGGGGGGGGTTACACTGAAGCTTTCTTT
TRBV10-1	TRBJ2-7	NA	NA	CASSDEGASDYYEQYF	TGCGCCAGCAGTGACGAGGGGGCTAGCGACTACTACGAGCAGTACTTC
TRBV2	TRBJ1-2	TRBD1	NA	CASSNRGVGEYTF	TGTGCCAGCAGTAACAGGGGTGTGGGGGAGTACACCTTC
TRBV6-2/TRBV6-3	TRBJ2-7	NA	NA	CASSYSNPAGYEQYF	TGTGCCAGCAGTTACTCGAATCCCGCAGGCTACGAGCAGTACTTC
TRBV28	TRBJ2-7	TRBD1	NA	CASSLTKQGYEQYF	TGTGCCAGCAGTTTAACCAAACAGGGGTACGAGCAGTACTTC
TRBV6-5	TRBJ1-2	TRBD1	NA	CASSYDWDSTNYGYTF	TGTGCCAGCAGTTACGATTGGGACAGCACTAACTATGGCTACACCTTC
TRBV30	TRBJ1-6	NA	NA	CAWSVRTTFHSPLHF	TGTGCCTGGAGTGTACGAACAACCTTCCATTCACCCCTCCACTTT
TRBV28	TRBJ2-3	NA	NA	CATDRGGGLNTDTQYF	TGTGCCACCGACAGGGGAGGGGGATTAAACACAGATACGCAGTATTTT
TRBV5-1	TRBJ2-1	NA	NA	CASSSGWVGDNEQFF	TGCGCCAGCAGCTCGGGATGGGTCGGGGACAATGAGCAGTTCTTC
TRBV12-3/TRBV12-4	TRBJ2-7	NA	NA	CASSPQVYEQYF	TGTGCCAGCAGTCCCCAGGTCTACGAGCAGTACTTC
TRBV4-2	TRBJ1-1	TRBD1	NA	CASTGQGGTEAFF	TGTGCCAGCACCGGACAGGGGGGAACTGAAGCTTTCTTT
TRBV25-1	TRBJ1-1	TRBD1	NA	CASSEWGSGGTNTEAFF	TGTGCCAGCAGTGAATGGGGCTCAGGGGGGACTAACACTGAAGCTTTCTTT
TRBV20-1	TRBJ2-7	TRBD2	NA	CCASPGTSGRASEQYF	TGCTGTGCTAGTCCCGGGACTAGCGGGAGGGCATCCGAGCAGTACTTC
TRBV6-1	TRBJ2-1	TRBD1	NA	CASSEGQGAWNEQFF	TGTGCCAGCAGTGAAGGACAGGGGGCGTGGAATGAGCAGTTCTTC
TRBV7-2	TRBJ2-3	TRBD1	once	CASSNRGTDTQYF	TGTGCCAGCAGCAACAGGGGAACAGATACGCAGTATTTT
TRBV4-1	TRBJ1-1	NA	NA	CASSQVTGLNTEAFF	TGCGCCAGCAGCCAAGTTACCGGGTTGAACACTGAAGCTTTCTTT
TRBV6-2/TRBV6-3	TRBJ1-5	TRBD1	NA	CASSPFPRTGVNQPQHF	TGTGCCAGCAGTCCCTTCCCCCGGACAGGCGTCAATCAGCCCCAGCATTTT
TRBV3-1/TRBV3-2	TRBJ1-2	TRBD1	NA	CASSLQGQGYGYTF	TGTGCCAGCAGCCTACAGGGGCAAGGCTATGGCTACACCTTC